The sequence of this TCR beta chain was determined in a study of blood T cell repertoires in COVID-19. Across the study: Acute and convalescent COVID-19 specimens originated in the United States, Italy and Spain.

Authors' methods: Estimated nucleated cell counts came from reference gene primer amplification. Data came from immunoSEQ multiplex PCR; TCRdb stores just in-frame clones and leaves some out. Clone size and the V and J calls come from that table; the DNA yielded D and trimming. The repertoire holds a few hundred thousand clones, about 84% seen once, with around 13% in the top ten. The CDR3 spans 15 residues. The ends were cut back, 4 bases at V and 0 bases at J, with 10 bases in the middle. Germline assignment: CDR1 MDHEN and CDR2 SYDVKM. The genes are TRBV28 and TRBJ1-3; D remains ambiguous. The clonotype originates from a human donor in a cohort sampled during active COVID-19. What was sequenced was peripheral blood. The CDR3 protein is CASSSHQDSGNTIYF. The CDR3, as DNA: TGTGCCAGCAGTTCACACCAAGACTCTGGAAACACCATATATTTT.